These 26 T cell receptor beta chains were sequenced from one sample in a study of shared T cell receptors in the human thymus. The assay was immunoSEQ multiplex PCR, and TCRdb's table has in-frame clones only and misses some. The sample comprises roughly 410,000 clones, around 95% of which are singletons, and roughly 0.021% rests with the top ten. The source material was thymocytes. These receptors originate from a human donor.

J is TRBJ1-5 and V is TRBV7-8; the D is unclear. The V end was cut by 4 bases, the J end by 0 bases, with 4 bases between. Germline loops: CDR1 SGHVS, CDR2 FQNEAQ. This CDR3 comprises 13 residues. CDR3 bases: TGTGCCAGCAGCTCATATAGCAATCAGCCCCAGCATTTT. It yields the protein CASSSYSNQPQHF.

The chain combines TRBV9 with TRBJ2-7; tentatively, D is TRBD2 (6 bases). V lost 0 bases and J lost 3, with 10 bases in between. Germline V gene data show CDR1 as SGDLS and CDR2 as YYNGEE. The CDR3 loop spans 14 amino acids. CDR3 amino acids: CASSVDAGCYEQYF. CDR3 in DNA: TGTGCCAGCAGCGTAGATGCGGGATGCTACGAGCAGTACTTC.

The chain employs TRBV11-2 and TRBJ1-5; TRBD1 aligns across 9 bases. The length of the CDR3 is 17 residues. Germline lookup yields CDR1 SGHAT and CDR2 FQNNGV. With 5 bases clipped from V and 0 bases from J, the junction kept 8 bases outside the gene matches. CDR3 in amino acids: CASSGGTGHNSNQPQHF. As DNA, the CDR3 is TGTGCCAGCAGCGGCGGGACAGGGCACAATAGCAATCAGCCCCAGCATTTT.

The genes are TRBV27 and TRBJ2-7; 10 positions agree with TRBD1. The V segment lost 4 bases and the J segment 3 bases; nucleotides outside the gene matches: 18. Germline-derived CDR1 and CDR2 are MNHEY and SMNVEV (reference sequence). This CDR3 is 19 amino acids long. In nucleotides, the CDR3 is TGTGCCAGCAGTTCGGGGGTAGGGGTCCGGGACAGGGGTTTCTACGAGCAGTACTTC. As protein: CASSSGVGVRDRGFYEQYF.

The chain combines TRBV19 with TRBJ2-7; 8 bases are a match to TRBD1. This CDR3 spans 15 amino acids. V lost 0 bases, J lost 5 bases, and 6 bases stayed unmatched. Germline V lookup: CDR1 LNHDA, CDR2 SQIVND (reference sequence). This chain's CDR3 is CASSIDLQGVDEQYF. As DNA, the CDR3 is TGTGCCAGTAGTATAGACCTACAGGGGGTCGACGAGCAGTACTTC.

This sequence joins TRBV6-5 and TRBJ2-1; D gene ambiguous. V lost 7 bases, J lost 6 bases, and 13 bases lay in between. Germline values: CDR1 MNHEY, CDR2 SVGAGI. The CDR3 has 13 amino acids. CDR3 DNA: TGTGCCAGCAAGAGGTTTAGGTGCAATGAGCAGTTCTTC. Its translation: CASKRFRCNEQFF.

The CDR3 region has the DNA TGTGCCAGTAAGCAGAGGGTTTTCAGGGCCGAAGCTTTCTTT. Its translation: CASKQRVFRAEAFF. The gene calls are TRBV6-6 and TRBJ1-1, with D tentatively TRBD1 (5 bases). V dropped 9 bases and J dropped 8 bases, with 22 bases sitting between them. Germline-derived CDR1 and CDR2 are MNHNY and SVGAGI (reference sequence). CDR3 length: 14 amino acids.

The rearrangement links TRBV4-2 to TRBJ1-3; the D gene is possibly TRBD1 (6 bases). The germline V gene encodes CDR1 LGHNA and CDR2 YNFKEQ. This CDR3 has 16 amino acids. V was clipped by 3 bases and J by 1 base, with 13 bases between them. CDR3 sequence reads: CASSQAGEGSGNTIYF. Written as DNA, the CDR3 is TGTGCCAGCAGCCAGGCAGGGGAAGGGTCTGGAAACACCATATATTTT.

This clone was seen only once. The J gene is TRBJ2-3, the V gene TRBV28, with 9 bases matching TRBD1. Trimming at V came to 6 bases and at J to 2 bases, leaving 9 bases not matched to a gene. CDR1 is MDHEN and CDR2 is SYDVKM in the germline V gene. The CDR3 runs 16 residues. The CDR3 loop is CASSLSGQGFTDTQYF. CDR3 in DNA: TGTGCCAGCAGCCTATCTGGACAGGGGTTCACAGATACGCAGTATTTT.

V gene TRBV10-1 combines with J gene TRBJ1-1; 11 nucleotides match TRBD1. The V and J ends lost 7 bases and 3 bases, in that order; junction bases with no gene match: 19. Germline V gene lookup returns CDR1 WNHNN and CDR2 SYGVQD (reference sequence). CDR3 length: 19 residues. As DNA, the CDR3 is TGCGCCAGCACTGAAACACTCCGGGACAGGGGGGTGTTTTACACTGAAGCTTTCTTT. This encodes CASTETLRDRGVFYTEAFF.

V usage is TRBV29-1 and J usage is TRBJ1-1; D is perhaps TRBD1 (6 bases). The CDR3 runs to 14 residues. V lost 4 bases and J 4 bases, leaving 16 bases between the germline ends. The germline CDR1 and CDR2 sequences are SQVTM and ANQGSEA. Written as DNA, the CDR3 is TGCAGCGTTGTAGGCCCAGGGGCGGCCACTGAAGCTTTCTTT. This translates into CSVVGPGAATEAFF.

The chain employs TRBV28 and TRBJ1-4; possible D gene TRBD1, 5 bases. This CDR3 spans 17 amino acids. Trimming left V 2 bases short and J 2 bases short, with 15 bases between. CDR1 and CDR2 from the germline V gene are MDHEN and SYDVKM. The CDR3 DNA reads TGTGCCAGCAGTTTAAATAGGGTTGGGGGGACTAATGAAAAACTGTTTTTT. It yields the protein CASSLNRVGGTNEKLFF.

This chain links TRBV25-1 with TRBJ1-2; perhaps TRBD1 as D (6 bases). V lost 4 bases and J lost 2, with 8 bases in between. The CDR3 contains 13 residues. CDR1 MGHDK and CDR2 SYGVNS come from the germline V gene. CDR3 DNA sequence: TGTGCCAGCAGTGCCGGACAGAACTATGGCTACACCTTC. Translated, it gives CASSAGQNYGYTF.

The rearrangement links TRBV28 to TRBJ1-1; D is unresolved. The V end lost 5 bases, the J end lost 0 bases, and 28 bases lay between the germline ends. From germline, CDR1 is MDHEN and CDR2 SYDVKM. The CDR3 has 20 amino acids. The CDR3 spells CASSHTWEGSKVEMNTEAFF. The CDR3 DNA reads TGTGCCAGCAGTCACACTTGGGAGGGTAGTAAGGTCGAGATGAACACTGAAGCTTTCTTT.

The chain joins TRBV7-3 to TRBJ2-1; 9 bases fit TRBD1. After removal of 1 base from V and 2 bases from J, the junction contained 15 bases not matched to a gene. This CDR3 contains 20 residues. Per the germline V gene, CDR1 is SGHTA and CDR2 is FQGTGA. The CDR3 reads CASSLRVWDRVRETYNEQFF. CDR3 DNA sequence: TGTGCCAGCAGCTTAAGGGTGTGGGACAGGGTGCGGGAGACCTACAATGAGCAGTTCTTC.

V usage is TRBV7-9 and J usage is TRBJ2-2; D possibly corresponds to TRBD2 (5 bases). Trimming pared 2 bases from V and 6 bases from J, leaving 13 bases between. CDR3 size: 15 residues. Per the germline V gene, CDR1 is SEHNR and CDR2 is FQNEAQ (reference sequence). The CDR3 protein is CASSLSGMGAGELFF. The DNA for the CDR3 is TGTGCCAGCAGCTTATCCGGGATGGGCGCCGGGGAGCTGTTTTTT.

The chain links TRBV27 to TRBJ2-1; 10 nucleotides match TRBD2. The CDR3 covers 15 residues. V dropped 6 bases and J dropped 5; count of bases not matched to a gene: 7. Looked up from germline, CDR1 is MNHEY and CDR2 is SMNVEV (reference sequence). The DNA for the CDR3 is TGTGCCAGCAGGGGTAGCGGGAGGTCCCACAATGAGCAGTTCTTC. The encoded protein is CASRGSGRSHNEQFF.

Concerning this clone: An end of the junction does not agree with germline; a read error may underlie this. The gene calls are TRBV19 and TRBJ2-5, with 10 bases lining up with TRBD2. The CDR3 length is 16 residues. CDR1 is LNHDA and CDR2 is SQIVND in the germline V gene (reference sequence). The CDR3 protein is CASSIAGLAGEETQYF. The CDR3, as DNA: TGTGCCAGCAGTATAGCGGGGCTAGCGGGAGAAGAGACCCAGTACTTC.

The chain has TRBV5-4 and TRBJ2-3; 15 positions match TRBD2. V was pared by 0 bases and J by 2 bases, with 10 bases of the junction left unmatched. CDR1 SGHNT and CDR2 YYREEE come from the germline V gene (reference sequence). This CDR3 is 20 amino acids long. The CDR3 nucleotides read TGTGCCAGCAGCTTGGGTTGGTGGACTAGCGGGAGGGAGAACACAGATACGCAGTATTTT. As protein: CASSLGWWTSGRENTDTQYF.

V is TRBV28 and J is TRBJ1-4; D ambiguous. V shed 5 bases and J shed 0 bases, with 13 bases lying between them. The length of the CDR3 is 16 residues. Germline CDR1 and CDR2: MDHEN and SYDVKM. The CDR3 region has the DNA TGTGCCAGCAGTCTGTCAGGAGCTGCAACTAATGAAAAACTGTTTTTT. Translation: CASSLSGAATNEKLFF.

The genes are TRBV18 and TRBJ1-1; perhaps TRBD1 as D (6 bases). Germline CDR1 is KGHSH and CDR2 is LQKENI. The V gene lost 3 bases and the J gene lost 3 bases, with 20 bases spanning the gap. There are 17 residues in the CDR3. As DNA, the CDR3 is TGTGCCAGCTCACCCTTAAGAGGCAGGGGTCGGCACACTGAAGCTTTCTTT. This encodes CASSPLRGRGRHTEAFF.

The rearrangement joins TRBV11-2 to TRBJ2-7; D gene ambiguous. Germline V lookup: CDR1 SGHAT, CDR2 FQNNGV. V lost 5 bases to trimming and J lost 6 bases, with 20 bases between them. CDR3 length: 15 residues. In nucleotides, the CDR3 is TGTGCCAGCAGCCCCAGACTCCGCAGGTCGGGCGAGCAGTACTTC. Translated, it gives CASSPRLRRSGEQYF.

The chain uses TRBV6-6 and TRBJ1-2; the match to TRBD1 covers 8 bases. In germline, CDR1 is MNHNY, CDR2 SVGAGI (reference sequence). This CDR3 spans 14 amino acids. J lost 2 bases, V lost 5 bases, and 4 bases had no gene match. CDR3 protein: CASSLRGRNYGYTF. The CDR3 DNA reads TGTGCCAGCAGTCTCAGGGGGCGAAACTATGGCTACACCTTC.

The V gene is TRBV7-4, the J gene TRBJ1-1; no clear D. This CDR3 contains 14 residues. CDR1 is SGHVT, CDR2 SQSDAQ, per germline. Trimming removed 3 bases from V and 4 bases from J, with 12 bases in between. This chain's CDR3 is CASSFGPRSTEAFF. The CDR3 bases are TGTGCCAGCAGCTTCGGACCGAGGAGCACTGAAGCTTTCTTT. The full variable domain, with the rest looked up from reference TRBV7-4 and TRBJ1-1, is GAGVSQSPRYKVAKRGRDVALRCDSISGHVTLYWYRQTLGQGSEVLTYSQSDAQRDKSGRPSGRFSAERPERSVSTLKIQRTEQGDSAVYLCASSFGPRSTEAFFGQGTRLTVV.

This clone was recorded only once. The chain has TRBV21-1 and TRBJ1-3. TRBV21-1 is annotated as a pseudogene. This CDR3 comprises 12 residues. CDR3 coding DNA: TGTGCCAGCGGCGACTCTGGAAACACCATATATTTT. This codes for CASGDSGNTIYF.

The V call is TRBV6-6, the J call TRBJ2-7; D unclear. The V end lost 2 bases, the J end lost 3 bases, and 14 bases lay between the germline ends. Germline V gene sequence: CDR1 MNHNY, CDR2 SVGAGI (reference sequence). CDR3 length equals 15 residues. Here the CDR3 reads CASSYGLDIDYEQYF. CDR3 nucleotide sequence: TGTGCCAGCAGTTACGGGCTAGACATCGACTACGAGCAGTACTTC.